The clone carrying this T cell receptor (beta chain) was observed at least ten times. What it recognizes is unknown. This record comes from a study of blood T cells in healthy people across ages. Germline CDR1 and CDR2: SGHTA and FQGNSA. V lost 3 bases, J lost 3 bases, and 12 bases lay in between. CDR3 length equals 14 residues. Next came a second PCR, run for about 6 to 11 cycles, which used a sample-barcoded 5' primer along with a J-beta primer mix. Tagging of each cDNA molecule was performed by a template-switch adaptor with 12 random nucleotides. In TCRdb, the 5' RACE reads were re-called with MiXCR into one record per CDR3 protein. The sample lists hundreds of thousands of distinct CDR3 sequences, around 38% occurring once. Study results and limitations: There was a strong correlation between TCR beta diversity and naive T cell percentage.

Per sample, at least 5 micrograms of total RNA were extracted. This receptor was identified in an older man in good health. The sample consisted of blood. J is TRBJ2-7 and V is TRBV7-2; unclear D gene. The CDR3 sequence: CASSFRGTDYEQYF. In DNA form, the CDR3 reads TGTGCCAGCAGCTTTAGAGGCACGGACTACGAGCAGTACTTC.